This T cell receptor (beta chain) was identified in a study of OX40 agonist ivuxolimab in advanced cancers. Per germline, CDR1 SGHAT and CDR2 FQNNGV. V gave up 0 bases and J gave up 3 bases; unmatched junction bases: 12. The CDR3 consists of 18 residues. Measured with immunoSEQ multiplex PCR; TCRdb has only the in-frame clones, and not every one. Of tens of thousands of clones in the sample, 80% to 90% were seen once. V is TRBV11-2 and J is TRBJ1-1; 8 bases map to TRBD1. Sequenced here: CD4+ or CD8+ T cells sorted from blood, sampled in a trial of the OX40 agonist ivuxolimab. The source of this sequence is an adult with an advanced solid tumor such as melanoma, head and neck, liver or kidney cancer. CDR3 protein: CASSLDPRDRLSYTEAFF. CDR3 coding DNA: TGTGCCAGCAGCTTAGATCCCCGGGACAGGTTATCTTACACTGAAGCTTTCTTT.